Relative to its sample, the clone carrying this T cell receptor (beta chain) is medium-sized (0.01 to 0.1%). No antigen is known for it. The record originates from a study of spatial heterogeneity in lung cancer. Study-level findings and limits: There was tracking of ubiquitous and regional nonsynonymous mutations by the respective counts of ubiquitous and regional expanded TCRs. The study found that expanded intratumoral alpha and beta TCR counts tracked tumor mutation counts.

The CDR3 consists of 16 residues. The trim removed 5 bases at V and 7 bases at J, leaving 11 bases unmatched. Germline lookup yields CDR1 MDHEN and CDR2 SYDVKM. Time point given: sample taken at primary tumor resection. There were some 70 donors, all of them untreated patients with early-stage non-small cell lung cancer. From tumor, nontumor lung or frozen PBMC, whole RNA was taken unsorted for sequencing. Every TCR cDNA molecule bore a unique molecular identifier. TCRdb used MiXCR to reprocess the 5' RACE reads, holding one entry per CDR3 protein. The sample includes thousands of distinct CDR3 sequences, roughly 6.5% of them seen just once.

This receptor was taken from a male donor with early-stage non-small cell lung cancer. The V call is TRBV28, the J call TRBJ2-1; 10 bases line up with TRBD2. Specimen: lung tumor tissue, collected at surgery. CDR3 in amino acids: CASSPASGRGRNEQFF. CDR3 nucleotide sequence: TGTGCCAGCAGTCCGGCTAGCGGGAGAGGTAGAAATGAGCAGTTCTTC.